The text below deals with one T cell receptor beta chain. Its antigen is unknown. These data originate in a study of shared clonotypes between healthy human individuals. In the study overall: There were three CD4 naive, three CD4 memory, two CD8 naive and one CD8 memory plates per donor. Study results and limitations: Clonotype sharing across several donors was observed for approximately 5% of naive CD4 clonotypes.

Clones were read by immunoSEQ multiplex PCR, and TCRdb kept only the in-frame ones, dropping some. Of around 2.1 million clones in the sample, under 97% were seen once. The sequencing input was naive CD4+ T cells sorted from blood. Regarding subset: CD45RA+ positively selected. This TCR came from a young man in good health.

The CDR3 DNA follows: TGTGCCTGGAGTGTACCTCACGGAGGTCAGCCCCAGCATTTT. It is translated as CAWSVPHGGQPQHF. This chain joins TRBV30 and TRBJ1-5; D is uncertain. V shed 0 bases and J shed 6 bases, with 12 bases lying between them. The CDR3 has 14 residues. Germline-derived CDR1 and CDR2 are GTSNPN and SVGIG (reference sequence).